This T cell receptor (beta chain) was retrieved from a study of cytomegalovirus exposure and HLA in healthy donors. The J segment lost 4 bases and the V segment lost 3 bases, leaving 6 bases of the junction unmatched. CDR1 and CDR2 from the germline V gene are PRHDT and FYEKMQ (reference sequence). This CDR3 contains 17 residues. Primers for the PCR totalled 60 Vbeta and 13 Jbeta. Data came from immunoSEQ multiplex PCR; TCRdb stores just in-frame clones and leaves some out. The sample lists 98,000 or so clones; roughly three quarters were seen once. For this clone: Its antigen is currently unknown.

Findings and caveats of the study: Likely technical artifact: a cluster of highly shared sequence variants. Reportedly, TCR beta sequences accurately predicted HLA-A and HLA-B alleles in most subjects. A later analysis reportedly identified an Asian-associated ancestry cluster as carrying fewer N-insertions than the approximately 710-donor mean.

The chain employs TRBV13 and TRBJ2-3; 14 bases are shared with TRBD2. Sample: PBMCs. This clonotype was obtained from a female donor in good health and CMV-seronegative. This chain's CDR3 is CASSFASTSGGADTQYF. CDR3 DNA sequence: TGTGCCAGCAGCTTCGCCTCGACTAGCGGGGGGGCAGATACGCAGTATTTT.